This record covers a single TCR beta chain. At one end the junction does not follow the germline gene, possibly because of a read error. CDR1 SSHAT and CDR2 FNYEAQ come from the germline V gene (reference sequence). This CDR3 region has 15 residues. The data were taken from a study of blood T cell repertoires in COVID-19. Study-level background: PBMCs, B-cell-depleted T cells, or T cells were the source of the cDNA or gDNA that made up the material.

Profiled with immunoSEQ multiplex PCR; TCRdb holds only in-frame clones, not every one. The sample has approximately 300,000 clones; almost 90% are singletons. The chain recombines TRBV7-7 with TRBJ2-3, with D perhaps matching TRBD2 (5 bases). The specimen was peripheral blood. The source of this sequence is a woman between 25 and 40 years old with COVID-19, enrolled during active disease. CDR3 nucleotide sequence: TGTGCTAGCAGCACCGGCAGCGGAAGCACAGATACGCAGTATTTT. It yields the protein CASSTGSGSTDTQYF.